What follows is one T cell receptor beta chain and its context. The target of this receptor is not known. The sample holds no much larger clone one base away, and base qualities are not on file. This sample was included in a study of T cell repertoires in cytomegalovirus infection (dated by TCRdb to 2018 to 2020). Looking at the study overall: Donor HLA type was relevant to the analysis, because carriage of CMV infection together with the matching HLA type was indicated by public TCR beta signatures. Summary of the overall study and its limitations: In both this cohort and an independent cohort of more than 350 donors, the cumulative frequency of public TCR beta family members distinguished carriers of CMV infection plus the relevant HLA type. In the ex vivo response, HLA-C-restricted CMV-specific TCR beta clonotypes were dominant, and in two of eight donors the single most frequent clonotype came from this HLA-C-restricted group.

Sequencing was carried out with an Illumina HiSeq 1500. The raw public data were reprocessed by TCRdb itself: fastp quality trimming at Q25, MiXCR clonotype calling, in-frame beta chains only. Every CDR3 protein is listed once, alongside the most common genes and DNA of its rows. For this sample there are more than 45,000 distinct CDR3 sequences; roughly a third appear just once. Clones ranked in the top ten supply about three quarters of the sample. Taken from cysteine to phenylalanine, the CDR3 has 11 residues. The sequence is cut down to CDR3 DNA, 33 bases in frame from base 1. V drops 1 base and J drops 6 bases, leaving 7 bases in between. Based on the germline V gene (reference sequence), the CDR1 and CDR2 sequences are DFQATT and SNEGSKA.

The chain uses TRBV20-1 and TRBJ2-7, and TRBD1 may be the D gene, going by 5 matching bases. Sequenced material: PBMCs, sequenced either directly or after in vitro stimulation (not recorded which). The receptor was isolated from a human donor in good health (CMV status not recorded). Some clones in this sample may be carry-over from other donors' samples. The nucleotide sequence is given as TGCAGTGCTAGAGGGGGCCGCGAGCAGTACTTC. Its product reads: CSARGGREQYF.